The clone carrying this T cell receptor beta chain came up a few times. What it recognizes is unknown. TCRdb reanalysed the RT-PCR reads using MiXCR and keeps one entry per CDR3 protein. The sample includes hundreds of thousands of distinct CDR3 sequences, roughly 14% of them seen just once. These data come from a study of response to subunit inactivated influenza vaccine. General study results and limits: The authors put forward the suggestion that each seasonal influenza vaccination may bring in only a limited number of new T cells.

The CDR3 has 14 amino acids. V trimming: 3 bases; J trimming: 7 bases; junction bases outside the gene matches: 2. The specimen was PBMCs from blood, collected 11 to 12 days after vaccination. The J gene is TRBJ2-1, the V gene TRBV12-3 or TRBV12-4; 11 bases match TRBD2. The clonotype originates from a man in his fifties who received an inactivated influenza vaccine. The CDR3 reads CASSFTSGGNEQFF. In DNA, the CDR3 is TGTGCCAGCAGTTTTACTAGCGGGGGAAATGAGCAGTTCTTC.